This entry concerns a single T cell receptor beta chain. The antigen is unknown. This sample stems from a study of T cell responses to AZD1222 COVID-19 vaccine. Study at large: Second doses at about 4 or about 12 weeks were pooled.

TCRdb's copy holds only in-frame clones and misses some; the assay was immunoSEQ multiplex PCR. Among about 120,000 clones listed, around nine tenths were seen once. Findings of the study overall: With two AZD1222 doses given, Spike-specific TCR breadth and depth both rose. Repertoires in all cases were sampled only once the peak T cell response had passed. There were mostly white British donors and more females than males, and clonal diversity was possibly underestimated.

The germline V gene encodes CDR1 SGDLS and CDR2 YYNGEE. The CDR3 covers 13 residues. The trim removed 5 bases at V and 5 bases at J, leaving 2 bases unmatched. The source was peripheral blood, collected on day 0 of AZD1222 vaccination. The TCR originated in an adult in good health. The V and J genes are TRBV9 and TRBJ1-5; 9 bases fit TRBD1. The CDR3 coding sequence is TGTGCCAGCAGAAACAGGGGGCATCAGCCCCAGCATTTT. The encoded protein is CASRNRGHQPQHF.